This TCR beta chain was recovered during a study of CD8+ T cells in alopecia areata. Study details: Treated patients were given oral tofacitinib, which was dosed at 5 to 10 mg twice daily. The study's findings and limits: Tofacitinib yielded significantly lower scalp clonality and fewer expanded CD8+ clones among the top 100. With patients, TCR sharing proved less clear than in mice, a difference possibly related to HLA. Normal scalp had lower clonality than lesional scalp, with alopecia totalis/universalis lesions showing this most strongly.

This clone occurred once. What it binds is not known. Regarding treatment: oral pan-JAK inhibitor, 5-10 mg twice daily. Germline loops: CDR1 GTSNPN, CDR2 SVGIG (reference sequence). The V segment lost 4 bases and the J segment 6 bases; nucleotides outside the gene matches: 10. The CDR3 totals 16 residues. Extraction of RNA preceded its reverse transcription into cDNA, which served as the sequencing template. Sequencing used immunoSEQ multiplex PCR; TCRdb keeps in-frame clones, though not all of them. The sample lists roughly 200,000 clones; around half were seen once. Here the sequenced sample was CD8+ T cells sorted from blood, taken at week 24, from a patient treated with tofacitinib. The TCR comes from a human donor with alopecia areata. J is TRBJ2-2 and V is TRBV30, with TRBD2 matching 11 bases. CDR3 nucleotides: TGTGCCTGGACCGGGACTAGCGGACCGATCGCCGGGGAGCTGTTTTTT. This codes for CAWTGTSGPIAGELFF.